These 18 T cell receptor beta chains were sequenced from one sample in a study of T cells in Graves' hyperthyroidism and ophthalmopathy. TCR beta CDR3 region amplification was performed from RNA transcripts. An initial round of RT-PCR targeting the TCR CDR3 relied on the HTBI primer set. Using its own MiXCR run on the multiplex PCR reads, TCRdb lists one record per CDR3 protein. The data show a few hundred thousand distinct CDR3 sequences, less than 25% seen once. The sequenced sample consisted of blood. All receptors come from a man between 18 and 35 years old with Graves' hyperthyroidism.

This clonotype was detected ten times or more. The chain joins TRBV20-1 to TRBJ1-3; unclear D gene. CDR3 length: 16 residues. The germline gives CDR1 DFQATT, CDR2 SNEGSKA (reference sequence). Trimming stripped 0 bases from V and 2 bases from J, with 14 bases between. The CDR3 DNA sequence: TGCAGTGCTAGAGATGGTGGAGGGCATGCTGGAAACACCATATATTTT. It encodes CSARDGGGHAGNTIYF.

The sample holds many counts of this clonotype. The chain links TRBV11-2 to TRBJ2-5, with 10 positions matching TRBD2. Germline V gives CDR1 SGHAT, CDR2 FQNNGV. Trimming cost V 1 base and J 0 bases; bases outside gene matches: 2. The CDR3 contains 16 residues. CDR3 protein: CASSLGSGGYQETQYF. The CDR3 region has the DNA TGTGCCAGCAGCTTAGGTAGCGGGGGGTACCAAGAGACCCAGTACTTC.

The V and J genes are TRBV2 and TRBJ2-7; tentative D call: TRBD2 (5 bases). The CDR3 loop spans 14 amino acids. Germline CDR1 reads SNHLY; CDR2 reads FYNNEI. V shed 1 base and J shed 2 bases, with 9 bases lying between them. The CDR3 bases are TGTGCCAGCAGTGAAGGTGCTAGCCCCTACGAGCAGTACTTC. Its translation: CASSEGASPYEQYF.

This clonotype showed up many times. The CDR3 nucleotides are TGCGCCAGCAGCCTCGAGGACAGGGGGTCCACCTACGAGCAGTACTTC. Encoded protein: CASSLEDRGSTYEQYF. This chain joins TRBV4-1 and TRBJ2-7; 10 nucleotides agree with TRBD1. V shed 4 bases, J shed 2 bases, and the junction held 8 bases outside the gene matches. This CDR3 region has 16 residues. The germline CDR1 and CDR2 sequences are MGHRA and YSYEKL.

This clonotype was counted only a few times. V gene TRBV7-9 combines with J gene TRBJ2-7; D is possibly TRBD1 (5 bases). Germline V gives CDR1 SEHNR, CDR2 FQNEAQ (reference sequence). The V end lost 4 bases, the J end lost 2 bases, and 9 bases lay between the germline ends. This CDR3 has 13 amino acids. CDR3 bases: TGTGCCAGCAGCTCGACAGAAGCCTACGAGCAGTACTTC. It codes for CASSSTEAYEQYF. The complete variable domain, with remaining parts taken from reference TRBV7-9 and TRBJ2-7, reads DTGVSQNPRHKITKRGQNVTFRCDPISEHNRLYWYRQTLGQGPEFLTYFQNEAQLEKSRLLSDRFSAERPKGSFSTLEIQRTEQGDSAMYLCASSSTEAYEQYFGPGTRLTVT.

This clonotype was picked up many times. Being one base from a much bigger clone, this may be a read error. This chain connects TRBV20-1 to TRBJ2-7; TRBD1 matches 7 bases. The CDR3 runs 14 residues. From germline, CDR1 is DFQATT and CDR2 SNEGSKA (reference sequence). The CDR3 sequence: CSAHGTESSYGQYF. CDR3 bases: TGCAGTGCACACGGGACAGAGAGCTCCTACGGGCAGTACTTC.

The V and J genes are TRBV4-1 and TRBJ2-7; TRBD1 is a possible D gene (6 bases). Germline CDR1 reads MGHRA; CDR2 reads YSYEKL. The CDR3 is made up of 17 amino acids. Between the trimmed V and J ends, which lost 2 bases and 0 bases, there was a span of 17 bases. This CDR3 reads CASSQWPQGPSSYEQYF. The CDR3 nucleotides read TGCGCCAGCAGCCAATGGCCGCAGGGGCCGTCCTCCTACGAGCAGTACTTC.

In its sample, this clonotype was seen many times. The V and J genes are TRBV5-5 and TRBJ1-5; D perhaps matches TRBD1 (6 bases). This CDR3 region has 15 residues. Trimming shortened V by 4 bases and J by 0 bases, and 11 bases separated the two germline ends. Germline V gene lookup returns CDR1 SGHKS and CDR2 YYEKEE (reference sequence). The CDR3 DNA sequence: TGTGCCAGCAGCACGGACAGTTATAGCAATCAGCCCCAGCATTTT. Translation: CASSTDSYSNQPQHF. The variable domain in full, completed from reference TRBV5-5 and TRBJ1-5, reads DAGVTQSPTHLIKTRGQQVTLRCSPISGHKSVSWYQQVLGQGPQFIFQYYEKEERGRGNFPDRFSARQFPNYSSELNVNALLLGDSALYLCASSTDSYSNQPQHFGDGTRLSIL.

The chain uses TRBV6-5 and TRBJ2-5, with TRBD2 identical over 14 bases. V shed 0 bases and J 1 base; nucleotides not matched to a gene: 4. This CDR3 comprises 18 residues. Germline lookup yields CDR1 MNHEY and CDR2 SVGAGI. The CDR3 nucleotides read TGTGCCAGCAGTTACTCGGGACTAGCGGGGGTAACCCAAGAGACCCAGTACTTC. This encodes CASSYSGLAGVTQETQYF.

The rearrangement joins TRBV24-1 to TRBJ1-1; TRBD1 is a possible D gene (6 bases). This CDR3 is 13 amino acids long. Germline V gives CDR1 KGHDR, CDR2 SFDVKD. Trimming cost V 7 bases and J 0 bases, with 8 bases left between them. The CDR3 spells CATRGHLNTEAFF. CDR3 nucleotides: TGTGCCACCAGGGGACACCTGAACACTGAAGCTTTCTTT.

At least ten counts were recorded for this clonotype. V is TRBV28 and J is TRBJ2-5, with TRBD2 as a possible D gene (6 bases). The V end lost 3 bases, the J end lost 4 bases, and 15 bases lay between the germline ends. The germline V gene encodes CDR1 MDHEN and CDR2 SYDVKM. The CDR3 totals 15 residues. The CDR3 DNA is TGTGCCAGCAGTTTGGAGGGGAGGTCGGTAGAGACCCAGTACTTC. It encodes CASSLEGRSVETQYF.

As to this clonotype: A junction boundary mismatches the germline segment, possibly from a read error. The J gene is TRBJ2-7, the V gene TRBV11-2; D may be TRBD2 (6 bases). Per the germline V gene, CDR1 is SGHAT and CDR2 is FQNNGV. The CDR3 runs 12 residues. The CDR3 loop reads CASSLGGYGQYF. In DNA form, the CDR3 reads TGTGCCAGCAGCTTGGGGGGATACGGGCAGTACTTC. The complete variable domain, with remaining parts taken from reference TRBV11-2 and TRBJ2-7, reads EAGVAQSPRYKIIEKRQSVAFWCNPISGHATLYWYQQILGQGPKLLIQFQNNGVVDDSQLPKDRFSAERLKGVDSTLKIQPAKLEDSAVYLCASSLGGYGQYFGPGTRLTVT.

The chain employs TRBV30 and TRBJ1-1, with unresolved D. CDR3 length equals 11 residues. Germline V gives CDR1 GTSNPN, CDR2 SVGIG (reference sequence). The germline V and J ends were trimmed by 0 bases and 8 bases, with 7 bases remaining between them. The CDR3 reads CAWSVSGEAFF. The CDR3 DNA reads TGTGCCTGGAGTGTTTCGGGGGAAGCTTTCTTT.

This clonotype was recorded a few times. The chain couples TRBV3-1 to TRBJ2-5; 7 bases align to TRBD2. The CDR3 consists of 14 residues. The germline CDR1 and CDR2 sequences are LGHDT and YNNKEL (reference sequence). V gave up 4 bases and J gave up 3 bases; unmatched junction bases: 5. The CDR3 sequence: CASSPGLPEETQYF. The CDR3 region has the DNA TGTGCCAGCAGCCCGGGACTACCGGAAGAGACCCAGTACTTC.

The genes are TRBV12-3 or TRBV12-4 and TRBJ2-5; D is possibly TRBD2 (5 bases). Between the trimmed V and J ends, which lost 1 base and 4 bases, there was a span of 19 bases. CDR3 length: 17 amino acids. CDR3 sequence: CASSLVEWGALGETQYF. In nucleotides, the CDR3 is TGTGCCAGCAGTTTAGTGGAATGGGGAGCGTTGGGAGAGACCCAGTACTTC.

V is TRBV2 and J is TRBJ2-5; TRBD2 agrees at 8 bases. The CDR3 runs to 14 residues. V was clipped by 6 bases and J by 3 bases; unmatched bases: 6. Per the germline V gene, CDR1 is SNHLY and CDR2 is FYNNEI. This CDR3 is CASRAGLGKETQYF. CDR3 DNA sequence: TGTGCCAGCAGGGCGGGACTAGGCAAAGAGACCCAGTACTTC. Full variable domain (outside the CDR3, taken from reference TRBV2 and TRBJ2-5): EPEVTQTPSHQVTQMGQEVILRCVPISNHLYFYWYRQILGQKVEFLVSFYNNEISEKSEIFDDQFSVERPDGSNFTLKIRSTKLEDSAMYFCASRAGLGKETQYFGPGTRLLVL.

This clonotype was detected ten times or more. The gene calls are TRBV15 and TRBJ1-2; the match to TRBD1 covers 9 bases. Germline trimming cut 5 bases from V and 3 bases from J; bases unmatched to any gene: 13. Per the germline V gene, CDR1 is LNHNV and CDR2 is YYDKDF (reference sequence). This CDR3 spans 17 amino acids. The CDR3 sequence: CATSRSGQGRGDYGYTF. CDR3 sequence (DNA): TGTGCCACCAGCCGGTCGGGACAGGGACGTGGTGACTATGGCTACACCTTC.

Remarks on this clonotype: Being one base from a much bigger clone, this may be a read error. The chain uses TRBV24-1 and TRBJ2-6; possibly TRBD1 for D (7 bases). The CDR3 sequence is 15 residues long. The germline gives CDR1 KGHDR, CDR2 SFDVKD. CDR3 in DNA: TGTGCCACCGGTGACAGGGCGGGAGGGGCCAACGTCCTGACTTTC. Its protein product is CATGDRAGGANVLTF.